This record looks at one T cell receptor (beta chain) sequence and its context. Given a much more abundant clone one base away, this may be a read error. CDR1 and CDR2 (germline): GTSNPN, SVGIG (reference sequence). There are 13 residues in the CDR3. The data derive from a study of T cells in Graves' hyperthyroidism and ophthalmopathy. RNA transcripts provided the source from which TCR beta CDR3 regions were amplified. With the HTBI primer set, the TCR CDR3 went through a first round of RT-PCR. TCRdb ran MiXCR on the multiplex PCR reads and lists one entry per CDR3 protein. The sample includes hundreds of thousands of distinct CDR3 sequences, less than 25% of them seen just once.

The receptor was isolated from a man aged 25 to 40 with Graves' ophthalmopathy. What was sequenced was blood. This rearrangement joins TRBV30 to TRBJ2-7; 9 bases match TRBD1. Here the CDR3 reads CALSLGQGYEQYF. CDR3 nucleotides: TGTGCCTTGAGTTTGGGACAGGGCTACGAGCAGTACTTC.